A selection of T cell receptor beta chains follows, all from one sample in a study of TIL therapy for anti-PD-1-resistant metastatic lung cancer. Assay used: immunoSEQ multiplex PCR; TCRdb lists only in-frame clones, some missing. The top ten clones hold roughly 7% of a sample with about 60,000 clones, roughly 66% of them seen once. This material consisted of blood, taken at baseline. These receptors all come from a person between 30 and 79 years old with non-small cell lung cancer. Both conserved end residues are part of each CDR3. D genes are given only for firm matches. The size entry is marked missing in some rows and otherwise reads once, few, many or a size class.

clone_size	d_call	j_call	v_call	cdr3_aa	cdr3_nt
-	TRBD2	TRBJ2-2	TRBV4-2	CASSQAAGVAGGGNTGELFF	TGTGCCAGCAGCCAGGCCGCAGGGGTAGCGGGAGGCGGCAACACCGGGGAGCTGTTTTTT
-	TRBD1	TRBJ2-4	TRBV5-6	CASSMTGDHIQYF	TGTGCCAGCAGTATGACAGGGGATCACATTCAGTACTTC
-	TRBD1	TRBJ1-4	TRBV7-9	CASSPGQAELEKLFF	TGTGCCAGCAGCCCCGGACAGGCGGAACTAGAAAAACTGTTTTTT
-	TRBD2	TRBJ2-1	TRBV13	CASSLESPLAGVAYNEQFF	TGTGCCAGCAGCTTAGAGTCCCCACTAGCGGGAGTAGCCTACAATGAGCAGTTCTTC
-	TRBD1	TRBJ2-3	TRBV14	CASSQRQGAYTDTQYF	TGTGCCAGCAGCCAACGACAGGGGGCTTATACAGATACGCAGTATTTT
once	-	TRBJ2-2	TRBV5-6	CASSSLRVLDTGELFF	TGTGCCAGCAGCTCGCTCAGGGTTCTGGACACCGGGGAGCTGTTTTTT
-	TRBD2	TRBJ2-3	TRBV11-2	CASSPWTSGDTDTQYF	TGTGCCAGCAGCCCGTGGACTAGCGGAGACACAGATACGCAGTATTTT
once	-	TRBJ2-1	TRBV7-6	CASSLAGGRGQFF	TGTGCCAGCAGCTTAGCGGGGGGGCGGGGCCAGTTCTTC
-	-	TRBJ1-1	TRBV5-1	CASSLGGRVVSEAFF	TGCGCCAGCAGCTTGGGTGGCAGGGTGGTGTCTGAAGCTTTCTTT
few	TRBD2	TRBJ2-7	TRBV7-8	CASSLVGLVGEQYF	TGTGCCAGCAGCTTAGTGGGACTAGTGGGTGAGCAGTACTTC
-	-	TRBJ1-2	TRBV2	CASIAEITGQGGYTF	TGTGCCAGCATTGCTGAGATAACAGGGCAGGGTGGCTACACCTTC
few	TRBD1	TRBJ1-1	TRBV5-1	CASSDPGQGNTEAFF	TGCGCCAGCAGCGACCCGGGACAGGGGAACACTGAAGCTTTCTTT
-	-	TRBJ1-2	TRBV5-4	CASSLALGQTYGYTF	TGTGCCAGCAGCTTGGCTTTGGGGCAGACCTATGGCTACACCTTC
-	-	TRBJ2-3	TRBV18	CASSLNPPLTSTDTQYF	TGTGCCAGCTCACTTAACCCCCCTCTAACTAGCACAGATACGCAGTATTTT